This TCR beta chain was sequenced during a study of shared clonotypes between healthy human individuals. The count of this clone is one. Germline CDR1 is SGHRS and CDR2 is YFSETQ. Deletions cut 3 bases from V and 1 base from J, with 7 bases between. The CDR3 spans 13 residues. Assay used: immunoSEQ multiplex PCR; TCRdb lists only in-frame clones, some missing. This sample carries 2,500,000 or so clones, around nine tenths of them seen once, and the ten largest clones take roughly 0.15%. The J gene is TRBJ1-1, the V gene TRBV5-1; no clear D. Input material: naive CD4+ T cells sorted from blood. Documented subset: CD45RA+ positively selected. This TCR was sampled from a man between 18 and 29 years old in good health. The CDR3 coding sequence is TGCGCCAGCAGCTCTATAACGAACACTGAAGCTTTCTTT. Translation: CASSSITNTEAFF.